These 11 T cell receptor beta chains came from one sample sequenced in a study of patients and donors after allogeneic stem cell transplantation. TCRdb independently ran MiXCR on the RT-PCR reads; one entry per CDR3 protein. The sample has about a million distinct CDR3 sequences; roughly 18% are singletons. Sequencing was performed on blood, either unsorted or a sorted T cell fraction (not recorded which). These receptor sequences come from a human donor who was either an allogeneic HSCT recipient or a stem cell or donor lymphocyte infusion donor (not recorded which). It is not recorded whose cells these are; they may come from a transplant donor.

The V and J genes are TRBV4-3 and TRBJ2-3; 9 nucleotides align to TRBD2. Per germline, CDR1 LGHNA and CDR2 YSLEER. This CDR3 contains 18 residues. With V trimmed by 1 base and J by 6 bases, 14 bases remained unmatched. The CDR3: CASSQGVVRGGALDTQYF. As DNA, the CDR3 is TGCGCCAGCAGCCAAGGGGTTGTGCGGGGGGGGGCCTTGGATACGCAGTATTTT.

This clonotype showed up just a few times. V is TRBV7-2 and J is TRBJ1-2; D may be TRBD1 (6 bases). This CDR3 is built from 14 residues. V dropped 5 bases and J dropped 4 bases, with 14 bases sitting between them. Germline values: CDR1 SGHTA, CDR2 FQGNSA. The CDR3 DNA follows: TGTGCCAGCAGCCAATACAGGGTTGGCTATGGCTACACCTTC. Protein product: CASSQYRVGYGYTF.

This clonotype appeared a few times. The chain uses TRBV7-8 and TRBJ2-1; 11 bases fit TRBD1. The V segment lost 1 base and the J segment 6 bases; nucleotides outside the gene matches: 2. Germline V CDR1 and CDR2: SGHVS, FQNEAQ. The CDR3 has 15 residues. CDR3 sequence: CASSLGTGGINEQFF. In nucleotides, the CDR3 is TGTGCCAGCAGCTTAGGGACAGGGGGCATCAATGAGCAGTTCTTC.

The chain links TRBV9 to TRBJ2-5, with 7 bases aligning to TRBD1. Looked up from germline, CDR1 is SGDLS and CDR2 is YYNGEE. Trimming at V came to 3 bases and at J to 8 bases, leaving 10 bases not matched to a gene. This CDR3 has 14 residues. CDR3 region: CASSAGLTGNTQYF. The CDR3 bases are TGTGCCAGCAGCGCCGGTTTGACAGGGAATACCCAGTACTTC.

This clonotype was counted between two and nine times. V usage is TRBV5-1 and J usage is TRBJ2-1; possible D gene TRBD1, 5 bases. Germline CDR1 is SGHRS and CDR2 is YFSETQ. This CDR3 has 15 residues. The germline V and J ends were trimmed by 4 bases and 5 bases, with 16 bases remaining between them. As DNA, the CDR3 is TGCGCCAGCAGCAGGGGAAGACAGCTAGACAATGAGCAGTTCTTC. It is translated as CASSRGRQLDNEQFF.

V usage is TRBV12-3 or TRBV12-4 and J usage is TRBJ2-5; TRBD1 agrees at 7 bases. With 5 bases clipped from V and 1 base from J, the junction kept 7 bases outside the gene matches. The CDR3 sequence is 15 residues long. CDR3 protein: CASSGPGQTQETQYF. CDR3 nucleotides: TGTGCCAGCAGTGGCCCGGGACAGACCCAAGAGACCCAGTACTTC.

This clonotype was counted ten times or more. This chain uses TRBV12-3 or TRBV12-4 with TRBJ2-1; no firm D call. The CDR3 runs to 15 residues. The V end lost 8 bases, the J end lost 0 bases, and 14 bases lay between the germline ends. The CDR3: CASFVSKYSYNEQFF. The CDR3 DNA reads as TGTGCCAGCTTTGTGAGTAAATACTCCTACAATGAGCAGTTCTTC.

Comments on this clonotype: At one of its ends the junction is not consistent with the germline gene, which may arise from a read error. This rearrangement joins TRBV6-2 or TRBV6-3 to TRBJ2-1, with 10 bases matching TRBD2. The CDR3 has 16 amino acids. Germline CDR1 MNHEY, CDR2 SVGEGT. The CDR3 DNA is TGTGACAGCAGCAGCCACCTAGCGGGAGCATACAATGAGCAGTTCTTC. It is translated as CDSSSHLAGAYNEQFF.

This clonotype was seen many times. In DNA, the CDR3 is TGCGCCAGCAGATTTGGCCCGGGAGCAGATACGCAGTATTTT. Amino acids: CASRFGPGADTQYF. The chain recombines TRBV5-1 with TRBJ2-3; tentative D call: TRBD2 (6 bases). The germline V gene has CDR1 SGHRS and CDR2 YFSETQ. This CDR3 spans 14 amino acids. Trimming took 5 bases from V and 4 from J, leaving 14 bases between them.

This clonotype appeared a single time. The rearrangement links TRBV3-1 to TRBJ2-5; 8 bases agree with TRBD2. Germline CDR1 is LGHDT and CDR2 is YNNKEL (reference sequence). The CDR3 is 16 residues long. V gave up 3 bases and J gave up 1 base; unmatched junction bases: 7. This CDR3 is CASSHDERGLQETQYF. The CDR3 DNA sequence: TGTGCCAGCAGCCATGACGAGCGGGGGCTCCAAGAGACCCAGTACTTC.

A few counts support this clonotype. The rearrangement joins TRBV5-1 to TRBJ2-1; 15 bases fit TRBD2. This CDR3 is built from 20 residues. Germline V gene sequence: CDR1 SGHRS, CDR2 YFSETQ. V trimming: 0 bases; J trimming: 2 bases; junction bases outside the gene matches: 9. The CDR3 reads CASSLEKAGTSGRTYNEQFF. The CDR3 DNA sequence: TGCGCCAGCAGCTTGGAAAAAGCCGGGACTAGCGGGAGGACCTACAATGAGCAGTTCTTC.